This T cell receptor beta chain was sequenced for a study of blood T cell repertoires in COVID-19. TCRdb keeps only in-frame clones here, not all; method: immunoSEQ multiplex PCR. The sample contains some 110,000 clones, around nine tenths of which appear only once. The CDR3 sequence is 14 residues long. The J segment lost 4 bases and the V segment lost 7 bases, leaving 8 bases of the junction unmatched. Per germline, CDR1 LNHDA and CDR2 SQIVND (reference sequence). The sequenced sample was peripheral blood. The receptor was derived from a man aged 40-55 years with acute or convalescent COVID-19. J is TRBJ1-1 and V is TRBV19; 8 bases match TRBD1. Written as DNA, the CDR3 is TGTGCCAGTACCAGGGGGCGGGTCGGCACTGAAGCTTTCTTT. Amino acids: CASTRGRVGTEAFF. The variable domain in full, with the rest retrieved from reference TRBV19 and TRBJ1-1, is DGGITQSPKYLFRKEGQNVTLSCEQNLNHDAMYWYRQDPGQGLRLIYYSQIVNDFQKGDIAEGYSVSREKKESFPLTVTSAQKNPTAFYLCASTRGRVGTEAFFGQGTRLTVV.